The entry that follows covers one T cell receptor (beta chain) sequence. This clonotype came up many times. Its cognate antigen has yet to be identified. Base qualities are not at hand, and no much larger clone is one base apart. This entry is derived from a study of blood T cells in healthy people across ages (dated by TCRdb to between 2015 and 2017). As for the study more broadly: Template switching captured roughly one uniquely barcoded TCR beta cDNA molecule per two T cells in model experiments. Age-related changes in TCR beta repertoire diversity were measured in the study by deep sequencing normalized with unique cDNA molecular identifiers. Donors were grouped into four age groups: young (average 16 years), middle-aged (39), aged (around 60) and long-lived (around 80). Donors of different ages were randomly distributed across sequencing lanes to avoid experimental bias. For two donors (one aged 18 to 30 and one aged 80 or older), the study analyzed two additional independent replicas of 1 million unique cDNA reads from the same blood draw. Overall study results and their limits: The long-lived group showed more naive CD4+ T cells, fewer expanded clones and increased TCR diversity than the aged group, suggesting age selection. Estimates of total diversity from one million sequenced T cells were regarded as lower bounds and underestimates. As age increased, observed TCR beta diversity per million T cells dropped in a roughly linear way, and a significant reduction was already evident by age around 41. The CMV infection status of donors was not known, potentially confounding age-related changes in expanded clonotypes. Because profiling used bulk unsorted PBMCs, naive and antigen-experienced compartments could not be compared conclusively. A strong correlation was found between observed TCR beta diversity and the percentage of naive T cells measured by flow cytometry.

The library was made by 5' RACE. TCRdb records Illumina HiSeq 2500 as the sequencer. A second PCR of about 7 to 12 cycles was run with a J-beta primer mix and a sample-barcoded 5' primer. Each TCR beta cDNA molecule received a unique molecular identifier from a template-switch 5' adaptor carrying 12 random nucleotides. Each sample yielded at least 2.5 million CDR3-containing paired-end reads. All of the RNA was converted into first-strand cDNA using the Mint cDNA synthesis kit, with a TRBC-specific oligonucleotide serving as the primer. After uracil-DNA glycosylase treatment, a first 18-cycle PCR used universal primers M1SS and BC2_uni_R on all cDNA. The authors' analysis ran thus. Normalization of each sample was performed by random selection of 1 million high-quality reads, each carrying a distinct molecular identifier. Reads with shared molecular identifiers were discarded instead of being binned into consensus sequences. MiTCR, run with a Q25 quality threshold and the strictest error-elimination algorithm, handled CDR3 identification, clonotype clustering and error correction. A nonparametric unseen species model with Euler transformation was used to estimate lower-bound total TCR beta diversity. In TCRdb, the public reads were trimmed at Q25 with fastp and aligned with MiXCR, with productive beta chains retained. Each entry is one CDR3 protein sequence, shown with its most common DNA and genes. These V and J calls rely on TCRdb rather than the paper's analysis. Here the sample has approximately 350,000 distinct CDR3 sequences; 50% to 60% occur a single time. The ten largest clones represent roughly 51% of the sample.

Donors were 35 to 40 systemically healthy Caucasian individuals from Russia aged about 6 to 100 years. Each donor gave 8.5 to 10 milliliters of peripheral blood, collected into EDTA-treated Vacutainer tubes. Ficoll-Paque density-gradient centrifugation was used to isolate PBMCs, with at least 6.5 million obtained per sample. Total RNA was extracted from PBMCs with Trizol reagent, with at least 5.5 micrograms obtained per sample. The percentages of naive CD45RAhigh/CD27high T cells were determined by flow cytometry on a PBMC aliquot from every donor. The germline V gene encodes CDR1 MDHEN and CDR2 SYDVKM. The trim is 5 bases for V and 4 bases for J, with a gap of 8 bases between the germline ends. Its CDR3 holds 12 amino acids, cysteine through phenylalanine. Here the CDR3 DNA is all that survives: 36 bases in frame from base 1.

The TCR originated in a man in his sixties in good health. The specimen was blood. The chain is made from TRBV28 and TRBJ2-5; the D gene cannot be named for sure. The base sequence is TGTGCCAGCAGTAGGGTGGGAGAGACCCAGTACTTC. This gives the protein CASSRVGETQYF.